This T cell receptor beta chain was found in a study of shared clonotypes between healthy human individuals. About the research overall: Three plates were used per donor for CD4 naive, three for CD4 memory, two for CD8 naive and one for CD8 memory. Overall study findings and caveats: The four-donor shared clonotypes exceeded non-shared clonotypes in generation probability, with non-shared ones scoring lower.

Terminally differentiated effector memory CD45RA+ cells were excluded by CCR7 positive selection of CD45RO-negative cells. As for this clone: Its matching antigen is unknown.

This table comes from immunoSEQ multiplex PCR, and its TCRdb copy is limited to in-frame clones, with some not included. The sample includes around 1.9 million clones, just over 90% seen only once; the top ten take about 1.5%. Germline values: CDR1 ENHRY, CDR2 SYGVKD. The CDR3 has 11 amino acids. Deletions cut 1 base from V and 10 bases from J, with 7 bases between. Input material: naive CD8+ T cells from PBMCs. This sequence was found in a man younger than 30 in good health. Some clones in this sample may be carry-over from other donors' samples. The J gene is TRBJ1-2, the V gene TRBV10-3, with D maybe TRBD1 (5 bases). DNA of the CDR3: TGTGCCATCAGTGAGTGGGGGGTCTACACCTTC. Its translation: CAISEWGVYTF.